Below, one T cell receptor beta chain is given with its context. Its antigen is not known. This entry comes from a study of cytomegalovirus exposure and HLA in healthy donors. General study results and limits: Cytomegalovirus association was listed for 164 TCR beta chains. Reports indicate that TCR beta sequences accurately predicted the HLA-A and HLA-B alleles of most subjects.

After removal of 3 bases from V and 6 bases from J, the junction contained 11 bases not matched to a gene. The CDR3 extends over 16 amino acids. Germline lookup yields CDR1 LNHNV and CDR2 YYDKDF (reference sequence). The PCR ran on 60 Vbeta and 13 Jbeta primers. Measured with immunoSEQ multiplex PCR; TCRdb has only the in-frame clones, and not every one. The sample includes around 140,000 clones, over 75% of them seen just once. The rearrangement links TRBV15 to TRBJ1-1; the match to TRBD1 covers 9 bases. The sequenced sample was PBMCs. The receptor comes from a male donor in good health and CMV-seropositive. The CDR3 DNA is TGTGCCACCAGCAGCCAATTGGGACAGGGTTTGGCTGAAGCTTTCTTT. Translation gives CATSSQLGQGLAEAFF. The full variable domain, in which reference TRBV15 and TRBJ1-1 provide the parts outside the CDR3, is DAMVIQNPRYQVTQFGKPVTLSCSQTLNHNVMYWYQQKSSQAPKLLFHYYDKDFNNEADTPDNFQSRRPNTSFCFLDIRSPGLGDTAMYLCATSSQLGQGLAEAFFGQGTRLTVV.